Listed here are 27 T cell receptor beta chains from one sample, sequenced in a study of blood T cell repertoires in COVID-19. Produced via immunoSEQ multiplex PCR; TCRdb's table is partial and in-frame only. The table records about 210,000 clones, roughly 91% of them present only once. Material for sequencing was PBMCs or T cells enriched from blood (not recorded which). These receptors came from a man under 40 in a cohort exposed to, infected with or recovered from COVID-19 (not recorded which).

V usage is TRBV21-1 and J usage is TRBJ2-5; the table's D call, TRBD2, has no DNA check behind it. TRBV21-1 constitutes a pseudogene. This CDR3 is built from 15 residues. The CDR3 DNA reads TGTGCCAGCAGCTCTTGGTCTCGGGGTGGGGAGACCCAGTACTTC. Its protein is CASSSWSRGGETQYF.

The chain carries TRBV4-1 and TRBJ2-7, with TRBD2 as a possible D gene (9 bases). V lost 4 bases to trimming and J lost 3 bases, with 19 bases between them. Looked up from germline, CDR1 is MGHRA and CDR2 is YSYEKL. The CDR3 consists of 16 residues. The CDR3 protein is CASSPGGGRALYEQYF. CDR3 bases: TGCGCCAGCAGCCCAGGGGGCGGGAGGGCCCTCTACGAGCAGTACTTC.

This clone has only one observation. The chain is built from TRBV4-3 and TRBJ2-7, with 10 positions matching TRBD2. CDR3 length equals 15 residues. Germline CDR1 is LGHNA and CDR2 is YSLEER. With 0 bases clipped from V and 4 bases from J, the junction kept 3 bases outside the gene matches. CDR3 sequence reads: CASSQDPLAGYEQYF. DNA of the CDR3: TGCGCCAGCAGCCAAGATCCACTAGCGGGGTACGAGCAGTACTTC.

CDR3 in amino acids: CASSMGRVPLSTNTGELFF. CDR3 nucleotide sequence: TGTGCCAGTAGTATGGGCAGGGTGCCGCTATCTACGAACACCGGGGAGCTGTTTTTT. This chain joins TRBV19 and TRBJ2-2; a possible D gene is TRBD1 (5 bases). The V and J ends lost 3 bases and 0 bases respectively, with 20 bases between them. The CDR3 consists of 19 residues. Germline V gene sequence: CDR1 LNHDA, CDR2 SQIVND (reference sequence).

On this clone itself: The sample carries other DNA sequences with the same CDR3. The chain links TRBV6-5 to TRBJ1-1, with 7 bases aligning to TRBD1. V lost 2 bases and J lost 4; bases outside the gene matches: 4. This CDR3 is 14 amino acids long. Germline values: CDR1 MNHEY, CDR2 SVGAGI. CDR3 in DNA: TGTGCCAGCAGTTACCGGACAGGCGGCACTGAAGCTTTCTTT. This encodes CASSYRTGGTEAFF.

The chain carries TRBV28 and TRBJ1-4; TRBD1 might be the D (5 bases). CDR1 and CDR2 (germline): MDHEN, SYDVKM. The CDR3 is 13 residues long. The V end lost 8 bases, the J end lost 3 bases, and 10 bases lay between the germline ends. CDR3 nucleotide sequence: TGTGCCAGCTACCAGACAGCTAATGAAAAACTGTTTTTT. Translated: CASYQTANEKLFF.

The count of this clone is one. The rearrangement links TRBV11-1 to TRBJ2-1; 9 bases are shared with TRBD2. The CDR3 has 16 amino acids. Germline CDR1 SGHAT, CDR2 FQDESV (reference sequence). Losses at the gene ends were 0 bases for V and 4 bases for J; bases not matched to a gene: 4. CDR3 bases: TGTGCCAGCAGCTTAGCTAGCGGGAGTGGATACAATGAGCAGTTCTTC. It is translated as CASSLASGSGYNEQFF.

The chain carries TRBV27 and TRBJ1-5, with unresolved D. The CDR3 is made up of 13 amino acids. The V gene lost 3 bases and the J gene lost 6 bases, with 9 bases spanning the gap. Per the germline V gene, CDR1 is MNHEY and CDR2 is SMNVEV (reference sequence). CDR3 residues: CASSLFAGQPQHF. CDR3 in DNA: TGTGCCAGCAGTTTGTTCGCGGGTCAGCCCCAGCATTTT.

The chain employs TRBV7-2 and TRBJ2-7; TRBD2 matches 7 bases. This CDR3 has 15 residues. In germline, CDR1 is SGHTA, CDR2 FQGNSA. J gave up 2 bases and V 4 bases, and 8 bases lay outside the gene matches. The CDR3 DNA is TGTGCCAGCAGCTCCTCTAGCGGAGCGGCCTACGAGCAGTACTTC. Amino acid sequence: CASSSSSGAAYEQYF.

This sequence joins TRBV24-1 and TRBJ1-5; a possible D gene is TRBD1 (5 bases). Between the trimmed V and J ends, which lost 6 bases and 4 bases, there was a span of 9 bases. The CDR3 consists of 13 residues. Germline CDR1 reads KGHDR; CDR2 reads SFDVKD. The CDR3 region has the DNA TGTGCCACCAGTCCAGGGATGAATCAGCCCCAGCATTTT. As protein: CATSPGMNQPQHF.

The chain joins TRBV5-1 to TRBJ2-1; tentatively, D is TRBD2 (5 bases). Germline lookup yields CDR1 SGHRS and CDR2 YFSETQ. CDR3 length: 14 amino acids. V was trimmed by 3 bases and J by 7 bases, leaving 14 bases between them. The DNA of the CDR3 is TGCGCCAGCAGCTCCCCAGCCCGAGGGAATGAGCAGTTCTTC. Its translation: CASSSPARGNEQFF.

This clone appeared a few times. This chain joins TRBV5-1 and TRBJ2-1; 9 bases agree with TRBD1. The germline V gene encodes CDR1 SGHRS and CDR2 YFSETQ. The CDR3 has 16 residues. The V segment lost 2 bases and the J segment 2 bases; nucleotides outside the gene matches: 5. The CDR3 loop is CASSLWTGEPYNEQFF. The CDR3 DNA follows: TGCGCCAGCAGCTTATGGACAGGGGAACCCTACAATGAGCAGTTCTTC.

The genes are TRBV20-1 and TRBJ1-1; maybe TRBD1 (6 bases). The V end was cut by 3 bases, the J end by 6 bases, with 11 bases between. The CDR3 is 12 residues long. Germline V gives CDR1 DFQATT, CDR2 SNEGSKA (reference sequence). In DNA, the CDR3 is TGCAGTGCTAGTTTCCCAGGGGCTGAAGCTTTCTTT. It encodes CSASFPGAEAFF.

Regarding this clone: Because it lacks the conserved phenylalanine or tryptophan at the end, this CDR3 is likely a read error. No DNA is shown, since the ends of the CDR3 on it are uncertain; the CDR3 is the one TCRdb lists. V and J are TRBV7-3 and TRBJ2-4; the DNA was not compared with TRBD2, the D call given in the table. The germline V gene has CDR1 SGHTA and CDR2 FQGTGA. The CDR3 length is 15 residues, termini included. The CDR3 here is CASSFMPQAGGPQCI.

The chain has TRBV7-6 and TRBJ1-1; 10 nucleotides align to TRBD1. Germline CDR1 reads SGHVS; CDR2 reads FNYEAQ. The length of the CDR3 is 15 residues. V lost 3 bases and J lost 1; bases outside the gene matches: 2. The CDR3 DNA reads TGTGCCAGCAGCTTGGGACAGGGGACGAACACTGAAGCTTTCTTT. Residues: CASSLGQGTNTEAFF.

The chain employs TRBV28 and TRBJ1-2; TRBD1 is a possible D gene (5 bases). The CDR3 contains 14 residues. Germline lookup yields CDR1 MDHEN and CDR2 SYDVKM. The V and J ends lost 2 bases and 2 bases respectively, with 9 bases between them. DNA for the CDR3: TGTGCCAGCAGTTTAGGGCGGGGGAACTATGGCTACACCTTC. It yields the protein CASSLGRGNYGYTF.

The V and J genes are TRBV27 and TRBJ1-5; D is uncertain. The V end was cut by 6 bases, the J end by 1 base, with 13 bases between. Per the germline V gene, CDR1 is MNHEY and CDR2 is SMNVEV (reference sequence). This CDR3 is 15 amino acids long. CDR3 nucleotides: TGTGCCAGCAGCCCTCGCGGAGGAAGCAATCAGCCCCAGCATTTT. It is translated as CASSPRGGSNQPQHF.

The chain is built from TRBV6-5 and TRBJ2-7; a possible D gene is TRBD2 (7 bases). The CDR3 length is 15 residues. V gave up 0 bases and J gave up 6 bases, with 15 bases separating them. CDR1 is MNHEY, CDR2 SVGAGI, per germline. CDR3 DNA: TGTGCCAGCAGTTACTCGATTGGGGGGGCAGTCGAGCAGTACTTC. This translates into CASSYSIGGAVEQYF.

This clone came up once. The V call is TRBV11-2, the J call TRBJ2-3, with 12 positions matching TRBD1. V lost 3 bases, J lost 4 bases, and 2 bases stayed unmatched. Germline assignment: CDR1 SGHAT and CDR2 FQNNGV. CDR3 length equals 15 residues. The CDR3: CASSLGQGAPDTQYF. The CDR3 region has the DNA TGTGCCAGCAGCTTGGGACAGGGGGCGCCAGATACGCAGTATTTT.

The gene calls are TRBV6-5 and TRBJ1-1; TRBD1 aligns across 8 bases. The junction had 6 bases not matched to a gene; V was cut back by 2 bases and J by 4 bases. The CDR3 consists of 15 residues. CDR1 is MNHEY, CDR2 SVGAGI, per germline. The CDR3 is CASSYGDRMPTEAFF. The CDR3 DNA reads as TGTGCCAGCAGTTACGGGGACAGGATGCCCACTGAAGCTTTCTTT.

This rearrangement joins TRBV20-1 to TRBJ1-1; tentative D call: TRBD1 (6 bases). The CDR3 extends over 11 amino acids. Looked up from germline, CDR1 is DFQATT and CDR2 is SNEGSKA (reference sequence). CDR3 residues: CRSRGNTEAFF. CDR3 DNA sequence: TGCAGAAGCAGGGGTAACACTGAAGCTTTCTTT.

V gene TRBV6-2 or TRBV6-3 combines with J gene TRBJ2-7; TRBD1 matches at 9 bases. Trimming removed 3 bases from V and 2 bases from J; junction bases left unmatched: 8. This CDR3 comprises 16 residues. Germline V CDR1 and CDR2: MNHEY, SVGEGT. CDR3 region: CASSYTRTGATYEQYF. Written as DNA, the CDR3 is TGTGCCAGCAGTTATACGCGGACAGGGGCGACCTACGAGCAGTACTTC.

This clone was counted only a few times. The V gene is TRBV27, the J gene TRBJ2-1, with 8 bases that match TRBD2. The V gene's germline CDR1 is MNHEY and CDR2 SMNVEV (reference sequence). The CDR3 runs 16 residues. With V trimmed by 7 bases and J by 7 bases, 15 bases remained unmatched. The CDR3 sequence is CASKGREDFGGNEQFF. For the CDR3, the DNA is TGTGCCAGCAAGGGGCGGGAGGACTTTGGGGGGAATGAGCAGTTCTTC.

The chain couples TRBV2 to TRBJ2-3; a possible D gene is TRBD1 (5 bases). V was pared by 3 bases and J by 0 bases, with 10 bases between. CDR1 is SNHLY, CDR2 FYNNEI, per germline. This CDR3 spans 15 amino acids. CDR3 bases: TGTGCCAGCAGTGACGTAGGGGCTAGCACAGATACGCAGTATTTT. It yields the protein CASSDVGASTDTQYF.

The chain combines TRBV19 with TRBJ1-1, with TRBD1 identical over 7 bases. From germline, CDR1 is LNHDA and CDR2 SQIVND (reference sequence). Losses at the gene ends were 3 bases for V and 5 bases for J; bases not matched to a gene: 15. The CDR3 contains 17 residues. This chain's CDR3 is CASSIVPGDRSFTEAFF. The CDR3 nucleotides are TGTGCCAGTAGTATCGTCCCCGGGGACAGATCCTTTACTGAAGCTTTCTTT.

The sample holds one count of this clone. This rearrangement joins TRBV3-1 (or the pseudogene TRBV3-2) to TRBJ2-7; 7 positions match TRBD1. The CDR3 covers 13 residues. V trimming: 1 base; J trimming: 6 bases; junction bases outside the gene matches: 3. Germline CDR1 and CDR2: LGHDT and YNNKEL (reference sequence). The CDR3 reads CASSQGWTGEQYF. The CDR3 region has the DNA TGTGCCAGCAGCCAAGGTTGGACAGGCGAGCAGTACTTC.

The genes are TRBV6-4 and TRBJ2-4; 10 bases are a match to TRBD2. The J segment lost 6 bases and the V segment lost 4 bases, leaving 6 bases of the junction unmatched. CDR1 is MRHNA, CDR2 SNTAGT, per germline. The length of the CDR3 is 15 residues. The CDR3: CASSAASGSGNIQYF. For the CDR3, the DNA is TGTGCCAGCAGTGCGGCTAGCGGGAGCGGAAACATTCAGTACTTC.